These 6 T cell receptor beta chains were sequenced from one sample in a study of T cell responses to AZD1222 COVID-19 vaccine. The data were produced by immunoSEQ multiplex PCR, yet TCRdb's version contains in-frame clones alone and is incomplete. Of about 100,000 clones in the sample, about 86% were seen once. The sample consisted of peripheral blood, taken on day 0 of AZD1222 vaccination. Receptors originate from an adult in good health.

The CDR3 is CASSDGTDNTEAFF. The CDR3 DNA reads TGTGCCAGCAGTGATGGAACCGATAACACTGAAGCTTTCTTT. This sequence joins TRBV25-1 and TRBJ1-1; D not certain. Germline-derived CDR1 and CDR2 are MGHDK and SYGVNS. The CDR3 runs 14 residues. V was clipped by 3 bases and J by 2 bases, with 10 bases between them.

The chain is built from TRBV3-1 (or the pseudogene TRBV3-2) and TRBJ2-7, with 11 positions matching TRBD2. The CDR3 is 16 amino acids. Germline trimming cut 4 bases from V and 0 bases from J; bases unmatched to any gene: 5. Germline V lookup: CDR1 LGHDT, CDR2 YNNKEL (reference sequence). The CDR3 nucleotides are TGTGCCAGCAGCCCCGGGACTAGCGGAATCTCCTACGAGCAGTACTTC. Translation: CASSPGTSGISYEQYF.

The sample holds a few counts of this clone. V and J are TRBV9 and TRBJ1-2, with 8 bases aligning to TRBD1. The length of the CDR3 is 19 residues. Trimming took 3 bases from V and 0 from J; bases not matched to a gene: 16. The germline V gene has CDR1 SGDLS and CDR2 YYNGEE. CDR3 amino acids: CASSAEGARGLGANYGYTF. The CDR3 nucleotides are TGTGCCAGCAGCGCCGAAGGGGCCAGGGGGCTCGGAGCTAACTATGGCTACACCTTC.

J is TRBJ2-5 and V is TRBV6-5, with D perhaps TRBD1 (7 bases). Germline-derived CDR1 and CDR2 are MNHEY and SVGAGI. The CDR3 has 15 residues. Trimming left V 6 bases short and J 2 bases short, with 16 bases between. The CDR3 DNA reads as TGTGCCAGCAGCGCTAACAGGGGAGGACAAGAGACCCAGTACTTC. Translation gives CASSANRGGQETQYF.

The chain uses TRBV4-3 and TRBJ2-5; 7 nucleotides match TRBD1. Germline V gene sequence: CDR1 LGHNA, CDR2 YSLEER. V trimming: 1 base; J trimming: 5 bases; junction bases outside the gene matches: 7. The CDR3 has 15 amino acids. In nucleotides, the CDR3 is TGCGCCAGCAGCCAAGGTCCTAGCAGGGGGGAGACCCAGTACTTC. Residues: CASSQGPSRGETQYF.

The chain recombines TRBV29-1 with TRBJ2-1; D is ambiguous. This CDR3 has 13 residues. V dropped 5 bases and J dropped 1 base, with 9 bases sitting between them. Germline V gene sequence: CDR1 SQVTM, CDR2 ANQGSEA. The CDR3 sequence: CSVLDGSYNEQFF. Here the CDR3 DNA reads TGCAGCGTTTTGGACGGATCCTACAATGAGCAGTTCTTC.